This T cell receptor beta chain was sequenced for a study of blood T cell repertoires in COVID-19. About the study: COVID-19 samples collected from the United States, Italy and Spain covered acute and convalescent phases. T cells, B-cell-depleted T cells, or PBMCs provided the cDNA or gDNA that served as material.

V was cut by 3 bases and J by 6 bases, with 10 bases left in between. The CDR3 sequence is 13 residues long. Germline CDR1 is SGHNT and CDR2 is YYREEE (reference sequence). Recruited during active infection, patients (from Seattle) were subsequently followed longitudinally. Under the authors' procedure: Researchers report that nucleated cell counts were estimated from reference gene primer amplification. TCRdb keeps only in-frame clones here, not all; method: immunoSEQ multiplex PCR. V, J and clone size are those of that table, while D and trimming were read from the DNA. The sample lists approximately 200,000 clones; about 93% were seen once.

The chain carries TRBV5-4 and TRBJ2-1; possibly TRBD2 for D (5 bases). Sequences were obtained from peripheral blood. The receptor was isolated from a man aged 25 to 40 with COVID-19, enrolled during active disease. In nucleotides, the CDR3 is TGTGCCAGCAGCTCTAGCTACAGCAATGAGCAGTTCTTC. Translation: CASSSSYSNEQFF.